The clone carrying this T cell receptor beta chain was seen more than once but under ten times. Its target is unknown. These data originate in a study of blood T cells in healthy people across ages. Using a J-beta primer mix together with a sample-barcoded 5' primer, a second PCR was run for roughly 6 to 12 cycles. TCRdb re-called the 5' RACE reads through MiXCR, storing one row per CDR3 protein. The sample lists more than 1,400,000 distinct CDR3 sequences, roughly 45% seen once, with 7.9% in the top ten. Study conclusions and caveats: A strong correlation was found between TCR beta diversity and the percentage of naive T cells. Donor CMV infection status was unknown, possibly confounding age-related changes in expanded clonotypes.

This CDR3 contains 16 residues. Germline CDR1 and CDR2: ENHRY and SYGVKD. V dropped 4 bases and J dropped 0; count of bases not matched to a gene: 4. Sequenced sample: blood. This TCR derives from a woman younger than 30 in good health. The chain recombines TRBV10-3 with TRBJ1-4; 8 nucleotides agree with TRBD1. CDR3 sequence: CAISGGTGATNEKLFF. CDR3 sequence (DNA): TGTGCCATCAGTGGGGGGACAGGCGCAACTAATGAAAAACTGTTTTTT.